This TCR beta chain was obtained from a study of HIV-infected children after antiretroviral therapy interruption. Background on the study: Weeks 0, 12, interruption end (24 or 48), and about 3 years post-study gave interruption-arm samples.

RNA-based 3' RACE libraries used unique molecular identifiers. TCRdb passed the 3' RACE reads through MiXCR, listing each CDR3 protein once. The sample gives fewer than 100,000 distinct CDR3 sequences, about 6.3% of which show up once; about 1.1% is in the top ten. CDR3 length: 13 residues. V was trimmed by 1 base and J by 7 bases, leaving 13 bases between them. Per germline, CDR1 DFQATT and CDR2 SNEGSKA (reference sequence). The treatment is: PENTA 11 planned treatment interruption arm or continuous ART arm. Only samples with at least 5 million viable PBMCs qualified. The table lists this clonotype with many counts.

V is TRBV20-1 and J is TRBJ2-5; D remains unclear. The input for sequencing was CD45RA+ CD4+ T cells from PBMCs, pooled from several time points, taken from a donor given antiretroviral therapy, either interrupted or continuous. The sample's subset: naive CD4+ CD45RA+ CD45RO- T cells. This clonotype was sampled from a pool of human donors with HIV. CDR3 DNA sequence: TGCAGTGCTAGAGTTTCGAGCCCGGGGACCCAGTACTTC. The encoded protein is CSARVSSPGTQYF.